This TCR beta chain was identified in a study of blood T cell repertoires in COVID-19. As for the study in general: Acute and convalescent COVID-19 specimens originated in the United States, Italy and Spain.

The germline V gene has CDR1 SGHTA and CDR2 FQGTGA. With V trimmed by 1 base and J by 10 bases, 9 bases remained unmatched. The CDR3 length is 15 residues. Per the study methods: Estimates of nucleated cell counts were drawn from the amplification of reference gene primers. Sequencing was performed with immunoSEQ multiplex PCR; in TCRdb, only in-frame clones are kept and a portion is missing. The V and J calls and clone size were taken over from that table, and D and trimming were inferred from the DNA. Among 63,000 or so clones, 89% were seen once, and the ten largest hold 1.1% to 1.5%. The sequencing input was peripheral blood. The chain joins TRBV7-3 to TRBJ2-1, with TRBD2 matching over 8 bases. This TCR derives from a man in his fifties or sixties with acute or convalescent COVID-19. In DNA form, the CDR3 reads TGTGCCAGCAGCTTAATGGCGGGGGGTTTCAGGGAGCAGTTCTTC. Translation gives CASSLMAGGFREQFF.